A selection of T cell receptor beta chains follows, all from one sample in a study of shared clonotypes between healthy human individuals. Produced via immunoSEQ multiplex PCR; TCRdb's table is partial and in-frame only. Counted here are some 490,000 clones, around 73% occurring once; the ten biggest clones make up about 11%. Sequencing used PBMCs. The receptor source for this set is a woman aged 40-49 years in good health. Some clones in this sample may be carry-over from other donors' samples. Each CDR3 is given with its conserved first and last residue. A D gene is named only where the DNA matches it firmly. A row's size may be missing; if present it is once, few, many or a size class.

j_gene: TRBJ2-3
v_gene: TRBV5-1
abundance: NA
d_gene: TRBD2
CDR3aa: CASSLGGRADTQYF
CDR3nt: TGCGCCAGCAGCTTGGGCGGGAGGGCAGATACGCAGTATTTT

j_gene: TRBJ2-7
v_gene: TRBV6-5
abundance: NA
d_gene: TRBD1
CDR3aa: CASSSPGQGVYEQYF
CDR3nt: TGTGCCAGCAGTTCCCCGGGACAGGGGGTGTACGAGCAGTACTTC

j_gene: TRBJ1-1
v_gene: TRBV5-8
abundance: NA
d_gene: NA
CDR3aa: CASSFPGLGLLDTEAFF
CDR3nt: TGTGCCAGCAGCTTCCCGGGACTGGGGCTGCTAGACACTGAAGCTTTCTTT

j_gene: TRBJ2-7
v_gene: TRBV29-1
abundance: few
d_gene: NA
CDR3aa: CSVDIAGSQGEQYF
CDR3nt: TGCAGCGTTGATATTGCCGGATCTCAGGGCGAGCAGTACTTC

j_gene: TRBJ1-2
v_gene: TRBV6-6
abundance: NA
d_gene: NA
CDR3aa: CASSGGGGRGYTF
CDR3nt: TGTGCCAGCAGTGGGGGTGGGGGACGTGGCTACACCTTC

j_gene: TRBJ2-5
v_gene: TRBV7-9
abundance: NA
d_gene: NA
CDR3aa: CASSLWSYEETQYF
CDR3nt: TGTGCCAGCAGCTTATGGTCCTATGAAGAGACCCAGTACTTC

j_gene: TRBJ2-1
v_gene: TRBV7-3
abundance: NA
d_gene: NA
CDR3aa: CASSQTGDSRYNEQFF
CDR3nt: TGTGCCAGCAGCCAAACAGGCGACAGCAGATACAATGAGCAGTTCTTC

j_gene: TRBJ1-1
v_gene: TRBV2
abundance: NA
d_gene: NA
CDR3aa: CASSEQGARNTEAFF
CDR3nt: TGTGCCAGCAGTGAACAGGGAGCAAGGAACACTGAAGCTTTCTTT

j_gene: TRBJ2-5
v_gene: TRBV21-1
abundance: NA
d_gene: NA
CDR3aa: CASSKARKGASGETQYF
CDR3nt: TGTGCCAGCAGCAAAGCGCGAAAGGGGGCGAGTGGAGAGACCCAGTACTTC

j_gene: TRBJ1-1
v_gene: TRBV20-1
abundance: few
d_gene: NA
CDR3aa: CSALMNTEAFF
CDR3nt: TGCAGTGCTCTAATGAACACTGAAGCTTTCTTT

j_gene: TRBJ2-3
v_gene: TRBV28
abundance: once
d_gene: TRBD2
CDR3aa: CASSRPAAGATDTQYF
CDR3nt: TGTGCCAGCAGCCGTCCTGCGGCGGGAGCCACAGATACGCAGTATTTT

j_gene: TRBJ2-3
v_gene: TRBV7-9
abundance: NA
d_gene: NA
CDR3aa: CASSLPFRGPGDTQYF
CDR3nt: TGTGCCAGCAGCTTACCGTTCCGGGGTCCCGGCGATACGCAGTATTTT

j_gene: TRBJ1-1
v_gene: TRBV7-2
abundance: few
d_gene: NA
CDR3aa: CASSSGAVNTEAFF
CDR3nt: TGTGCCAGCAGCTCCGGGGCAGTGAACACTGAAGCTTTCTTT

j_gene: TRBJ2-5
v_gene: TRBV21-1
abundance: NA
d_gene: NA
CDR3aa: CARSKVTEPQETQYF
CDR3nt: TGTGCCAGAAGCAAGGTTACAGAACCCCAAGAGACCCAGTACTTC

j_gene: TRBJ2-2
v_gene: TRBV7-8
abundance: NA
d_gene: NA
CDR3aa: CASSYGELFF
CDR3nt: TGTGCCAGCAGCTACGGGGAGCTGTTTTTT

j_gene: TRBJ2-7
v_gene: TRBV5-1
abundance: NA
d_gene: NA
CDR3aa: CASSLAPGVRLEQYF
CDR3nt: TGCGCCAGCAGCTTGGCCCCAGGTGTCCGTTTGGAGCAGTACTTC

j_gene: TRBJ1-1
v_gene: TRBV28
abundance: NA
d_gene: TRBD1
CDR3aa: CASTGGTEAFF
CDR3nt: TGTGCCAGCACAGGGGGGACTGAAGCTTTCTTT

j_gene: TRBJ2-7
v_gene: TRBV18
abundance: NA
d_gene: NA
CDR3aa: CASSPARYEQYF
CDR3nt: TGTGCCAGCTCACCGGCCCGCTACGAGCAGTACTTC

j_gene: TRBJ2-7
v_gene: TRBV19
abundance: NA
d_gene: NA
CDR3aa: CASDAGYEQYF
CDR3nt: TGTGCCAGCGACGCAGGATACGAGCAGTACTTC

j_gene: TRBJ2-3
v_gene: TRBV14
abundance: NA
d_gene: TRBD2
CDR3aa: CASSLRTSATDTQYF
CDR3nt: TGTGCCAGCAGCCTGAGGACTAGCGCCACAGATACGCAGTATTTT

j_gene: TRBJ2-1
v_gene: TRBV6-5
abundance: NA
d_gene: NA
CDR3aa: CASSYLGGSYNEQFF
CDR3nt: TGTGCCAGCAGTTACCTCGGAGGTAGCTACAATGAGCAGTTCTTC

j_gene: TRBJ2-5
v_gene: TRBV28
abundance: NA
d_gene: TRBD1
CDR3aa: CASSLSRDRGYQETQYF
CDR3nt: TGTGCCAGCAGTTTATCCCGGGACAGGGGGTACCAAGAGACCCAGTACTTC

j_gene: TRBJ2-5
v_gene: TRBV5-4
abundance: NA
d_gene: TRBD2
CDR3aa: CASSLGTSGETQYF
CDR3nt: TGTGCCAGCAGCTTGGGGACTAGCGGGGAGACCCAGTACTTC

j_gene: TRBJ1-4
v_gene: TRBV29-1
abundance: NA
d_gene: NA
CDR3aa: CSVGQPNEKLFF
CDR3nt: TGCAGCGTGGGGCAGCCTAATGAAAAACTGTTTTTT

j_gene: TRBJ2-6
v_gene: TRBV30
abundance: NA
d_gene: NA
CDR3aa: CAQAPGANVLTF
CDR3nt: TGTGCCCAAGCGCCCGGGGCCAACGTCCTGACTTTC

j_gene: TRBJ1-5
v_gene: TRBV9
abundance: NA
d_gene: NA
CDR3aa: CASSVQGTGQPQHF
CDR3nt: TGTGCCAGCAGCGTACAGGGGACGGGTCAGCCCCAGCATTTT

j_gene: TRBJ2-1
v_gene: TRBV5-4
abundance: NA
d_gene: TRBD2
CDR3aa: CASSPRGAGGGYNEQFF
CDR3nt: TGTGCCAGCAGCCCCCGCGGGGCGGGAGGTGGGTACAATGAGCAGTTCTTC

j_gene: TRBJ1-5
v_gene: TRBV28
abundance: NA
d_gene: NA
CDR3aa: CASSLFFQPQHF
CDR3nt: TGTGCCAGCAGTTTGTTCTTTCAGCCCCAGCATTTT

j_gene: TRBJ2-5
v_gene: TRBV11-3
abundance: NA
d_gene: NA
CDR3aa: CASSPGAGNQETQYF
CDR3nt: TGTGCCAGCAGCCCAGGGGCGGGGAACCAAGAGACCCAGTACTTC

j_gene: TRBJ1-2
v_gene: TRBV28
abundance: NA
d_gene: TRBD1
CDR3aa: CASSPTGGWDYGYTF
CDR3nt: TGTGCCAGCAGTCCTACAGGGGGCTGGGACTATGGCTACACCTTC

j_gene: TRBJ1-1
v_gene: TRBV30
abundance: NA
d_gene: NA
CDR3aa: CAWSPDREAFF
CDR3nt: TGTGCCTGGAGTCCCGACAGGGAAGCTTTCTTT

j_gene: TRBJ2-7
v_gene: TRBV27
abundance: NA
d_gene: NA
CDR3aa: CASSDVPTGTYEQYF
CDR3nt: TGTGCCAGCAGCGACGTTCCAACAGGGACCTACGAGCAGTACTTC

j_gene: TRBJ1-2
v_gene: TRBV6-6
abundance: NA
d_gene: TRBD1
CDR3aa: CASSYSRQRTGSGYTF
CDR3nt: TGTGCCAGCAGTTACTCGAGACAACGGACAGGGTCAGGCTACACCTTC

j_gene: TRBJ2-5
v_gene: TRBV28
abundance: NA
d_gene: NA
CDR3aa: CASSLHDQETQYF
CDR3nt: TGTGCCAGCAGTTTACACGACCAAGAGACCCAGTACTTC

j_gene: TRBJ2-7
v_gene: TRBV6-1
abundance: NA
d_gene: NA
CDR3aa: CASRMTAYSSYEQYF
CDR3nt: TGTGCCAGCAGGATGACAGCTTATAGCTCCTACGAGCAGTACTTC

j_gene: TRBJ1-5
v_gene: TRBV19
abundance: NA
d_gene: TRBD1
CDR3aa: CASTTGEGNQPQHF
CDR3nt: TGTGCCAGTACCACAGGGGAGGGCAATCAGCCCCAGCATTTT

j_gene: TRBJ2-3
v_gene: TRBV28
abundance: NA
d_gene: NA
CDR3aa: CASSLNTDTQYF
CDR3nt: TGTGCCAGCAGCCTCAACACAGATACGCAGTATTTT

j_gene: TRBJ1-1
v_gene: TRBV7-9
abundance: many
d_gene: NA
CDR3aa: CASSQWGGRNTEAFF
CDR3nt: TGTGCCAGCAGTCAGTGGGGTGGCAGGAACACTGAAGCTTTCTTT

j_gene: TRBJ2-6
v_gene: TRBV4-2
abundance: NA
d_gene: NA
CDR3aa: CASSTGPRNSGANVLTF
CDR3nt: TGTGCCAGCAGCACCGGACCGAGAAACTCTGGGGCCAACGTCCTGACTTTC

j_gene: TRBJ2-7
v_gene: TRBV4-1
abundance: NA
d_gene: TRBD2
CDR3aa: CASSQGRLAGADERYF
CDR3nt: TGCGCCAGCAGCCAAGGCAGACTGGCGGGAGCGGATGAGCGGTACTTC

j_gene: TRBJ2-3
v_gene: TRBV4-1
abundance: NA
d_gene: TRBD2
CDR3aa: CASSLWASGSTDTQYF
CDR3nt: TGCGCCAGCAGCCTGTGGGCTAGCGGGAGTACCGATACGCAGTATTTT

j_gene: TRBJ2-1
v_gene: TRBV7-9
abundance: NA
d_gene: TRBD2
CDR3aa: CASLSGSIYNEQFF
CDR3nt: TGTGCCAGTCTTAGCGGGAGTATCTACAATGAGCAGTTCTTC

j_gene: TRBJ2-2
v_gene: TRBV19
abundance: few
d_gene: TRBD1
CDR3aa: CASSMGTGTTGELFF
CDR3nt: TGTGCCAGTAGTATGGGGACAGGGACCACCGGGGAGCTGTTTTTT

j_gene: TRBJ2-1
v_gene: TRBV28
abundance: few
d_gene: TRBD2
CDR3aa: CASSLTLAGRNEQFF
CDR3nt: TGTGCCAGCAGTTTAACACTAGCGGGTAGGAATGAGCAGTTCTTC

j_gene: TRBJ1-6
v_gene: TRBV9
abundance: NA
d_gene: TRBD1
CDR3aa: CASSSGTATYNSPLHF
CDR3nt: TGTGCCAGCAGCTCCGGGACAGCCACCTATAATTCACCCCTCCACTTT

j_gene: TRBJ1-1
v_gene: TRBV7-9
abundance: NA
d_gene: NA
CDR3aa: CASSGEDGVNTEAFF
CDR3nt: TGTGCCAGCAGCGGAGAGGACGGCGTGAACACTGAAGCTTTCTTT

j_gene: TRBJ1-5
v_gene: TRBV15
abundance: NA
d_gene: NA
CDR3aa: CATTTGLNQPQHF
CDR3nt: TGTGCCACCACCACAGGGCTCAATCAGCCCCAGCATTTT

j_gene: TRBJ2-3
v_gene: TRBV19
abundance: many
d_gene: TRBD2
CDR3aa: CASKRLAGASTDTQYF
CDR3nt: TGTGCCAGTAAGAGACTAGCGGGGGCTAGCACAGATACGCAGTATTTT

j_gene: TRBJ2-1
v_gene: TRBV7-2
abundance: NA
d_gene: NA
CDR3aa: CASSLGRGEQFF
CDR3nt: TGTGCCAGCAGCTTAGGTCGGGGTGAGCAGTTCTTC

j_gene: TRBJ2-3
v_gene: TRBV7-2
abundance: NA
d_gene: TRBD2
CDR3aa: CASSSPSGRALDTQYF
CDR3nt: TGTGCCAGCAGCTCCCCTAGCGGGAGGGCCTTAGATACGCAGTATTTT

j_gene: TRBJ2-7
v_gene: TRBV28
abundance: NA
d_gene: TRBD2
CDR3aa: CASSLSGRAYEQYF
CDR3nt: TGTGCCAGCAGTTTAAGCGGGAGGGCCTACGAGCAGTACTTC

j_gene: TRBJ2-3
v_gene: TRBV7-3
abundance: NA
d_gene: NA
CDR3aa: CASSLTGLTASTDTQYF
CDR3nt: TGTGCCAGCAGCTTAACGGGACTTACGGCTAGCACAGATACGCAGTATTTT